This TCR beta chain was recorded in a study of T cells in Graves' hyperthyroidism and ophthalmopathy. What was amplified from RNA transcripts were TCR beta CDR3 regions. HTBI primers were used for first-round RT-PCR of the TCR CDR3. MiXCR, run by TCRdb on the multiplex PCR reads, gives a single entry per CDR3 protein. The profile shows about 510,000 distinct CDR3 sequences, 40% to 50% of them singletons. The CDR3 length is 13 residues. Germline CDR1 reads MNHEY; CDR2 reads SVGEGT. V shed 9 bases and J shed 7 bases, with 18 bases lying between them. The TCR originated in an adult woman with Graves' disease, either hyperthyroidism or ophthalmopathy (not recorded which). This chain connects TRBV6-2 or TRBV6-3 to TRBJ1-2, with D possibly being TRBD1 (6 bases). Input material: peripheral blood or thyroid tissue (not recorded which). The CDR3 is CASSDAGALGYTF. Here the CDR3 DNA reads TGTGCCAGTAGTGATGCGGGGGCGCTTGGCTACACCTTC.